The rows below give T cell receptor beta chains drawn from one sample of a study of T cells after yellow fever vaccination. TCRdb fed the 5' RACE reads into MiXCR, producing one record per CDR3 protein. The sample includes a few hundred thousand distinct CDR3 sequences, around 7% seen only once; the top ten take around 0.9%. Sample: CD4+ T cells sorted from PBMCs, taken 15 days after the yellow fever booster vaccination. The receptor set was obtained from a man aged 25-45 years who received the YFV17D yellow fever vaccine. CDR3s include the opening cysteine and the closing phenylalanine or tryptophan. Each record gives: clone size, V gene, D gene, J gene, CDR3 DNA, CDR3 protein. A D gene is named only where the DNA matches it firmly. Rows give clone size only sometimes, using once, few, many, or a class for an expanded clone.

>-|TRBV9|TRBD2|TRBJ2-1
TGTGCCAGCAGCGTAACAAGCGGGAAATACAATGAGCAGTTCTTC
CASSVTSGKYNEQFF
>-|TRBV7-2|-|TRBJ2-2
TGTGCCAGCAGCGACACTAGGAACACCGGGGAGCTGTTTTTT
CASSDTRNTGELFF
>many|TRBV3-1|TRBD2|TRBJ2-3
TGTGCCAGCAGCCAGCGGGGGGAGACGCAGTATTTT
CASSQRGETQYF
>few|TRBV6-5|TRBD2|TRBJ2-7
TGTGCCAGCAGTTACTCGAAATTTAGGCGGGAGTACTACGAGCAGTACTTC
CASSYSKFRREYYEQYF
>few|TRBV19|-|TRBJ2-2
TGTGCCAGTAGTGGGGCAGCCGCGAACACCGGGGAGCTGTTTTTT
CASSGAAANTGELFF
>many|TRBV12-3/TRBV12-4|TRBD1|TRBJ1-4
TGTGCCAGCCAGGGGGCTACTAATGAAAAACTGTTTTTT
CASQGATNEKLFF
>few|TRBV3-1|-|TRBJ2-3
TGTGCCAGCAGCCATAATTTAGATACGCAGTATTTT
CASSHNLDTQYF
>-|TRBV20-1|-|TRBJ2-1
TGCAGTGCTAGCAGACTGAGGGATGAGCAGTTCTTC
CSASRLRDEQFF
>few|TRBV11-2|-|TRBJ2-1
TGTGCCAGCAGCTCGGAGGGGGGCAATGAGCAGTTCTTC
CASSSEGGNEQFF
>-|TRBV15|TRBD1|TRBJ2-1
TGTGCCACCAGCAGAGGACAGGGGGAGTTCTTC
CATSRGQGEFF